What follows are 17 T cell receptor beta chains derived from one specimen sequenced in a study of beta chain features in type 1 diabetes listed by TCRdb under 2018. To prepare the library, the immunoSEQ multiplex PCR assay was applied. The entire amount of isolated RNA was reverse transcribed using the High Capacity cDNA Reverse Transcription Kit, so the sequenced TCRB transcripts were expressed ones. TCRdb's version of the immuneACCESS table is confined to in-frame rearrangements and falls short of the full clone set. An unresolved V gene accounts for under half of the shortfall where checked; the remainder is of unknown origin. This sample holds some 240,000 clones; approximately 16% were observed only once. The ten largest clones add up to approximately 0.086% of the sample. Which antigens these TCRs recognize remains unknown. The investigation overall reported the following: In all four CD4+ subsets, TCRB CDR3 length was moderately but significantly shorter in type 1 diabetes patients.

Material: naive CD4+ T cells from blood. This sample's cell subset or site label indicates: true naive CD4+ T cells. The receptors come from a man under 40 with type 1 diabetes.

The genes are TRBV13 and TRBJ2-7, with 7 positions matching TRBD2. With 5 bases clipped from V and 2 bases from J, the junction kept 9 bases outside the gene matches. This CDR3 has 15 residues. CDR1 and CDR2 from the germline V gene are PRHDT and FYEKMQ (reference sequence). Written as DNA, the CDR3 is TGTGCCAGCAGCCCCGGGGGGAACACAGCCTACGAGCAGTACTTC. Its translation: CASSPGGNTAYEQYF.

The V and J genes are TRBV29-1 and TRBJ1-3; D gene unclear. The germline CDR1 and CDR2 sequences are SQVTM and ANQGSEA. Trimming shortened V by 4 bases and J by 0 bases, and 7 bases separated the two germline ends. The CDR3 runs 13 residues. The CDR3 DNA follows: TGCAGCGTTGTAGTCAGCTCTGGAAACACCATATATTTT. This translates into CSVVVSSGNTIYF.

This clone was observed a few times. The V and J genes are TRBV29-1 and TRBJ1-5; D is ambiguous. Between the trimmed V and J ends, which lost 7 bases and 0 bases, there was a span of 10 bases. The CDR3 length is 13 residues. The germline V gene encodes CDR1 SQVTM and CDR2 ANQGSEA. Here the CDR3 DNA reads TGCAGCGCGGAAACAGATAGCAATCAGCCCCAGCATTTT. This codes for CSAETDSNQPQHF. Full variable domain (outside the CDR3, taken from reference TRBV29-1 and TRBJ1-5): SAVISQKPSRDICQRGTSLTIQCQVDSQVTMMFWYRQQPGQSLTLIATANQGSEATYESGFVIDKFPISRPNLTFSTLTVSNMSPEDSSIYLCSAETDSNQPQHFGDGTRLSIL.

CDR3 in amino acids: CSVEEGSGRAEETQYF. In DNA form, the CDR3 reads TGCAGCGTTGAAGAAGGTAGCGGGAGGGCCGAAGAGACCCAGTACTTC. The chain uses TRBV29-1 and TRBJ2-5, with 11 bases fitting TRBD2. CDR1 is SQVTM, CDR2 ANQGSEA, per germline. CDR3 length: 16 amino acids. V gave up 0 bases and J gave up 3 bases; unmatched junction bases: 6.

This sequence joins TRBV25-1 and TRBJ2-1; unclear D gene. Germline V gene data show CDR1 as MGHDK and CDR2 as SYGVNS. The CDR3 consists of 17 residues. V lost 5 bases to trimming and J lost 0 bases, with 17 bases between them. In DNA, the CDR3 is TGTGCCAGCAGTCCCCGTGTTTTGGCCAGCTCCTACAATGAGCAGTTCTTC. This codes for CASSPRVLASSYNEQFF.

This clone was detected only a few times. V and J are TRBV7-2 and TRBJ2-1; no clear D gene. V was clipped by 3 bases and J by 6 bases, with 6 bases between them. Germline CDR1 and CDR2: SGHTA and FQGNSA. The CDR3 is 12 residues long. CDR3 in amino acids: CASSFYLNEQFF. The CDR3 nucleotides are TGTGCCAGCAGCTTCTACCTCAATGAGCAGTTCTTC.

The chain uses TRBV13 and TRBJ2-7; 10 positions agree with TRBD2. The CDR3 spans 14 residues. Germline assignment: CDR1 PRHDT and CDR2 FYEKMQ (reference sequence). With V trimmed by 5 bases and J by 6 bases, 7 bases remained unmatched. CDR3 in amino acids: CASSQREGLFEQYF. For the CDR3, the DNA is TGTGCCAGCAGCCAGCGGGAGGGCCTTTTCGAGCAGTACTTC.

This chain uses TRBV7-2 with TRBJ2-7; 9 positions agree with TRBD2. Germline CDR1 is SGHTA and CDR2 is FQGNSA. J lost 0 bases, V lost 1 base, and 4 bases had no gene match. The CDR3 length is 16 residues. CDR3: CASSLVGSGSSYEQYF. In nucleotides, the CDR3 is TGTGCCAGCAGCTTAGTAGGTAGCGGGAGCTCCTACGAGCAGTACTTC.

The sample holds many counts of this clone. The rearrangement links TRBV28 to TRBJ1-2; 7 bases map to TRBD1. The CDR3 is 13 residues long. Germline CDR1 reads MDHEN; CDR2 reads SYDVKM. J lost 4 bases, V lost 10 bases, and 9 bases had no gene match. As DNA, the CDR3 is TGTGCCACCGGACGGGACAGTTTCTATGGCTACACCTTC. Its translation: CATGRDSFYGYTF.

V is TRBV4-3 and J is TRBJ1-1, with unresolved D. The CDR3 is made up of 14 amino acids. The ends were cut back, 4 bases at V and 7 bases at J, with 16 bases in the middle. From germline, CDR1 is LGHNA and CDR2 YSLEER. The CDR3 DNA reads TGCGCCAGCAGCCTCCGGGCAGAGCCGAGTGAAGCTTTCTTT. Its translation: CASSLRAEPSEAFF.

This clone showed up just a few times. The CDR3 DNA reads TGCAGCGTGACAGAGCCCCAATCCTACAATGAGCAGTTCTTC. The encoded protein is CSVTEPQSYNEQFF. The J gene is TRBJ2-1, the V gene TRBV29-1, with D perhaps matching TRBD1 (5 bases). Germline V gene data show CDR1 as SQVTM and CDR2 as ANQGSEA. CDR3 size: 14 residues. Trimming pared 6 bases from V and 1 base from J, leaving 13 bases between.

The rearrangement uses TRBV9 and TRBJ2-3; D unresolved. The CDR3 is made up of 14 amino acids. With 1 base removed from V and 0 bases from J, the gap between germline ends came to 6 bases. Germline V lookup: CDR1 SGDLS, CDR2 YYNGEE. The CDR3 region has the DNA TGTGCCAGCAGCGTACTGGACAGCACAGATACGCAGTATTTT. It translates to CASSVLDSTDTQYF.

The chain employs TRBV5-4 and TRBJ2-3; 8 nucleotides agree with TRBD2. V dropped 4 bases and J dropped 1; count of bases not matched to a gene: 5. The CDR3 is 15 residues long. The germline gives CDR1 SGHNT, CDR2 YYREEE (reference sequence). CDR3 coding DNA: TGTGCCAGCAGCGGACAACTAGCGGGCACAGATACGCAGTATTTT. Encoded protein: CASSGQLAGTDTQYF. Full variable domain (missing parts from reference TRBV5-4 and TRBJ2-3): ETGVTQSPTHLIKTRGQQVTLRCSSQSGHNTVSWYQQALGQGPQFIFQYYREEENGRGNFPPRFSGLQFPNYSSELNVNALELDDSALYLCASSGQLAGTDTQYFGPGTRLTVL.

The chain carries TRBV28 and TRBJ2-3; D unclear. The CDR3 covers 14 residues. V was trimmed by 3 bases and J by 3 bases, leaving 10 bases between them. CDR1 is MDHEN and CDR2 is SYDVKM in the germline V gene. CDR3 bases: TGTGCCAGCAGTTTGCCCTTAAGGACAGATACGCAGTATTTT. Its protein is CASSLPLRTDTQYF.

This clone was counted a few times. The chain combines TRBV13 with TRBJ2-7, with D possibly matching TRBD1 (5 bases). Trimming cost V 3 bases and J 4 bases, with 16 bases left between them. CDR3 length equals 15 residues. In germline, CDR1 is PRHDT, CDR2 FYEKMQ (reference sequence). CDR3 protein: CASSFVGQGQYEQYF. CDR3 DNA sequence: TGTGCCAGCAGCTTCGTCGGCCAGGGCCAGTACGAGCAGTACTTC.

This chain links TRBV30 with TRBJ2-4; D unclear. CDR1 GTSNPN and CDR2 SVGIG come from the germline V gene (reference sequence). There are 14 residues in the CDR3. V gave up 3 bases and J gave up 0 bases, with 9 bases separating them. The CDR3 DNA sequence: TGTGCCTGGAGGGGGTTAGCAGCCAAAAACATTCAGTACTTC. Amino acid sequence: CAWRGLAAKNIQYF.

This clone was detected a few times. The chain links TRBV20-1 to TRBJ1-1, with D possibly TRBD1 on 6 matching bases. The CDR3 consists of 10 residues. The germline CDR1 and CDR2 sequences are DFQATT and SNEGSKA (reference sequence). Trimming shortened V by 4 bases and J by 9 bases, and 9 bases separated the two germline ends. CDR3 DNA sequence: TGCAGTGCTACCCGGGACAAAGCTTTCTTT. This encodes CSATRDKAFF.